Presented here are 24 T cell receptor beta chains from one specimen sequenced in a study of T cell changes during pregnancy in multiple sclerosis. Assay used: immunoSEQ multiplex PCR; TCRdb lists only in-frame clones, some missing. The table records roughly 93,000 clones, roughly 92% of them present only once. Material: peripheral blood, obtained after pregnancy. These receptors all come from a female donor with multiple sclerosis, enrolled in a pregnancy study.

The chain recombines TRBV6-5 with TRBJ1-3, with D possibly matching TRBD1 (5 bases). Trimming took 2 bases from V and 4 from J, leaving 12 bases between them. CDR1 is MNHEY and CDR2 is SVGAGI in the germline V gene. CDR3 size: 15 residues. CDR3 protein: CASSYKSGKGNTIYF. CDR3 bases: TGTGCCAGCAGTTACAAATCAGGGAAAGGAAACACCATATATTTT.

J is TRBJ1-2 and V is TRBV5-6, with a weak D call TRBD1 (6 bases). The CDR3 loop spans 15 amino acids. V lost 1 base and J 4 bases, leaving 14 bases between the germline ends. Germline V gene data show CDR1 as SGHDT and CDR2 as YYEEEE. The CDR3 reads CASSLTGPPVYGYTF. The CDR3 DNA reads as TGTGCCAGCAGCTTGACAGGGCCCCCCGTCTATGGCTACACCTTC.

The chain employs TRBV4-2 and TRBJ2-7, with a tentative D call TRBD1 (6 bases). The V end lost 4 bases, the J end lost 7 bases, and 23 bases lay between the germline ends. The CDR3 length is 16 residues. Germline-derived CDR1 and CDR2 are LGHNA and YNFKEQ. This chain's CDR3 is CASSPKLQGALREQYF. In nucleotides, the CDR3 is TGTGCCAGCAGCCCGAAACTACAGGGTGCTTTAAGGGAGCAGTACTTC.

V gene TRBV7-2 combines with J gene TRBJ1-6; D remains unclear. Germline CDR1 is SGHTA and CDR2 is FQGNSA. The CDR3 is 11 residues long. Trimming shortened V by 2 bases and J by 14 bases, and 7 bases separated the two germline ends. The CDR3 loop is CASSLLSTLHF. CDR3 nucleotide sequence: TGTGCCAGCAGCTTACTGAGTACCCTCCACTTT.

A single count supports this clone. The chain joins TRBV6-5 to TRBJ1-5; a weak D match, TRBD1 (5 bases). The V end lost 4 bases, the J end lost 2 bases, and 12 bases lay between the germline ends. The CDR3 runs to 15 residues. Germline-derived CDR1 and CDR2 are MNHEY and SVGAGI. The CDR3 region has the DNA TGTGCCAGCAGTTCAGCGGGGGAGGGCAATCAGCCCCAGCATTTT. Protein sequence: CASSSAGEGNQPQHF.

This clone appeared a single time. The J gene is TRBJ1-2, the V gene TRBV7-2; 8 positions match TRBD1. The CDR3 consists of 16 residues. Germline trimming cut 5 bases from V and 2 bases from J; bases unmatched to any gene: 10. The germline gives CDR1 SGHTA, CDR2 FQGNSA. CDR3 residues: CASSPQAGGANYGYTF. CDR3 in DNA: TGTGCCAGCAGCCCTCAAGCAGGGGGCGCCAACTATGGCTACACCTTC.

The chain uses TRBV6-5 and TRBJ2-1, with 7 bases that match TRBD2. CDR3 length: 13 amino acids. Per the germline V gene, CDR1 is MNHEY and CDR2 is SVGAGI. After removal of 5 bases from V and 7 bases from J, the junction contained 5 bases not matched to a gene. The CDR3 region is CASSRGEVNEQFF. The CDR3 DNA reads TGTGCCAGCAGTCGGGGGGAGGTAAATGAGCAGTTCTTC.

The rearrangement joins TRBV29-1 to TRBJ1-2, with a weak D call TRBD1 (6 bases). This CDR3 has 11 amino acids. Per germline, CDR1 SQVTM and CDR2 ANQGSEA. The V and J ends lost 4 bases and 4 bases respectively, with 7 bases between them. The CDR3 DNA reads as TGCAGCGTTGCAGGGGTCTATGGCTACACCTTC. This translates into CSVAGVYGYTF.

The chain uses TRBV7-9 and TRBJ2-5, with D possibly being TRBD1 (6 bases). The germline V gene encodes CDR1 SEHNR and CDR2 FQNEAQ (reference sequence). V lost 1 base and J lost 4, with 22 bases in between. The CDR3 has 18 residues. CDR3 nucleotide sequence: TGTGCCAGCAGCTTAGAGCCCATTGTCGCGTGGGGGCCAGAGACCCAGTACTTC. It encodes CASSLEPIVAWGPETQYF.

The chain links TRBV7-9 to TRBJ2-7; possible D gene TRBD1, 6 bases. V lost 4 bases, J lost 5 bases, and 18 bases lay in between. The germline V gene encodes CDR1 SEHNR and CDR2 FQNEAQ (reference sequence). The length of the CDR3 is 15 residues. CDR3 amino acids: CASSSNDRTGNEQYF. The CDR3 DNA sequence: TGTGCCAGCAGCTCCAACGACAGGACCGGGAACGAGCAGTACTTC.

V is TRBV5-1 and J is TRBJ2-7; 12 nucleotides align to TRBD1. CDR1 is SGHRS and CDR2 is YFSETQ in the germline V gene. CDR3 length: 15 residues. After removal of 3 bases from V and 7 bases from J, the junction contained 8 bases not matched to a gene. CDR3: CASSWGQGASGEQYF. The CDR3 DNA reads as TGCGCCAGCAGCTGGGGACAGGGGGCTTCGGGAGAGCAGTACTTC.

A single count supports this clone. The chain combines TRBV30 with TRBJ1-5, with D unclear. The length of the CDR3 is 16 residues. Germline V gene sequence: CDR1 GTSNPN, CDR2 SVGIG (reference sequence). Trimming shortened V by 0 bases and J by 6 bases, and 18 bases separated the two germline ends. This chain's CDR3 is CAWSVPEVEGGQPQHF. The DNA of the CDR3 is TGTGCCTGGAGTGTACCTGAAGTGGAGGGTGGTCAGCCCCAGCATTTT.

V is TRBV10-3 and J is TRBJ2-2; 9 bases are a match to TRBD1. The germline CDR1 and CDR2 sequences are ENHRY and SYGVKD. CDR3 length: 17 residues. With V trimmed by 7 bases and J by 3 bases, 12 bases remained unmatched. The CDR3 nucleotides read TGTGCCATCAAGGCCGGGACAGGGCCCGAGTACACCGGGGAGCTGTTTTTT. It codes for CAIKAGTGPEYTGELFF.

This rearrangement joins TRBV5-6 to TRBJ1-1; a possible D gene is TRBD1 (5 bases). The CDR3 loop spans 14 amino acids. The germline V gene encodes CDR1 SGHDT and CDR2 YYEEEE. The V end lost 2 bases, the J end lost 4 bases, and 12 bases lay between the germline ends. In DNA, the CDR3 is TGTGCCAGCAGCTTAGGGGCTGGGGTCACTGAAGCTTTCTTT. Translation gives CASSLGAGVTEAFF.

V usage is TRBV18 and J usage is TRBJ1-3, with D hard to call. The V end lost 6 bases, the J end lost 4 bases, and 16 bases lay between the germline ends. The CDR3 extends over 15 amino acids. Germline CDR1 reads KGHSH; CDR2 reads LQKENI. The CDR3 bases are TGTGCCAGCTCTCTCGGTCCCGGGAGCGGAAACACCATATATTTT. Its translation is CASSLGPGSGNTIYF.

CDR3 coding DNA: TGTGCCAGCAGGAGACTAGCGGGAGATGGGGATACGCAGTATTTT. As protein: CASRRLAGDGDTQYF. The chain carries TRBV11-1 and TRBJ2-3; TRBD2 agrees at 12 bases. This CDR3 spans 15 amino acids. V lost 6 bases, J lost 6 bases, and 7 bases stayed unmatched. Germline values: CDR1 SGHAT, CDR2 FQDESV (reference sequence).

The V call is TRBV25-1, the J call TRBJ2-7, with D tentatively TRBD2 (5 bases). Trimming stripped 5 bases from V and 2 bases from J, with 16 bases between. Germline V gene lookup returns CDR1 MGHDK and CDR2 SYGVNS. The CDR3 is 15 residues long. The CDR3 region has the DNA TGTGCCAGCAGTAAGGCGGGCCAAGCCCCCTACGAGCAGTACTTC. Translation: CASSKAGQAPYEQYF.

This chain joins TRBV4-2 and TRBJ2-2; 11 bases agree with TRBD2. Looked up from germline, CDR1 is LGHNA and CDR2 is YNFKEQ. The CDR3 is 17 residues long. With 1 base clipped from V and 6 bases from J, the junction kept 7 bases outside the gene matches. In DNA form, the CDR3 reads TGTGCCAGCAGCCAAGGGGAACTAGCGGGGGTTCCCGGGGAGCTGTTTTTT. Its protein is CASSQGELAGVPGELFF.

This clone was recorded only once. V and J are TRBV29-1 and TRBJ1-2, with TRBD1 identical over 10 bases. CDR3 length: 12 residues. Per germline, CDR1 SQVTM and CDR2 ANQGSEA. Trimming removed 6 bases from V and 6 bases from J; junction bases left unmatched: 4. CDR3 DNA: TGCAGCGTGTCCGGGACAGGGGATGGCTACACCTTC. Its protein is CSVSGTGDGYTF.

The chain combines TRBV5-1 with TRBJ2-7; D ambiguous. Germline CDR1 is SGHRS and CDR2 is YFSETQ. The ends were cut back, 0 bases at V and 3 bases at J, with 7 bases in the middle. CDR3 length: 13 residues. The CDR3, as DNA: TGCGCCAGCAGCTTGGAAGTCAGCTACGAGCAGTACTTC. This gives the protein CASSLEVSYEQYF. The full variable domain, rest sourced from reference TRBV5-1 and TRBJ2-7, is KAGVTQTPRYLIKTRGQQVTLSCSPISGHRSVSWYQQTPGQGLQFLFEYFSETQRNKGNFPGRFSGRQFSNSRSEMNVSTLELGDSALYLCASSLEVSYEQYFGPGTRLTVT.

J is TRBJ2-7 and V is TRBV30, with D perhaps TRBD1 (5 bases). The CDR3 runs to 13 residues. Germline values: CDR1 GTSNPN, CDR2 SVGIG (reference sequence). V lost 5 bases, J lost 5 bases, and 16 bases lay in between. The CDR3 spells CAWAQGIFHEQYF. The CDR3 bases are TGTGCCTGGGCTCAGGGAATCTTCCACGAGCAGTACTTC.

The chain is built from TRBV19 and TRBJ1-2; 7 bases are shared with TRBD1. Germline CDR1 is LNHDA and CDR2 is SQIVND (reference sequence). This CDR3 has 15 amino acids. The V and J ends lost 6 bases and 4 bases, in that order; junction bases with no gene match: 11. In nucleotides, the CDR3 is TGTGCCAGTAGGATAACAGGGGTTTTCTTCTATGGCTACACCTTC. Its protein is CASRITGVFFYGYTF.

V gene TRBV7-2 combines with J gene TRBJ2-3, with D maybe TRBD1 (6 bases). CDR1 is SGHTA and CDR2 is FQGNSA in the germline V gene. The CDR3 has 16 amino acids. Trimming removed 1 base from V and 2 bases from J, with 13 bases in between. The CDR3 coding sequence is TGTGCCAGCAGCTTAGGAGTTAACAGGGCCACAGATACGCAGTATTTT. Its protein product is CASSLGVNRATDTQYF.

This clone is a singleton in its sample. This chain joins TRBV5-1 and TRBJ1-1, with a possible D match to TRBD1 (6 bases). The CDR3 extends over 15 amino acids. Germline V gene data show CDR1 as SGHRS and CDR2 as YFSETQ. Trimming cost V 0 bases and J 0 bases, with 9 bases left between them. The CDR3 DNA is TGCGCCAGCAGCTTGGCCAGGGGAGTGAACACTGAAGCTTTCTTT. Translation: CASSLARGVNTEAFF.